A selection of T cell receptor beta chains follows, all from one sample in a study of CD8+CD57+ T cells in acquired aplastic anemia. TCRdb re-called the reads with MiXCR, one entry per CDR3 protein. The data show 400,000 to 450,000 distinct CDR3 sequences, 55% to 70% seen once. Sample: sorted CD4+, CD8+, or CD8+CD57+ T cells (not recorded which) from PBMCs. Receptors were obtained from a human donor in good health, serving as a control. CDR3s include the opening cysteine and the closing phenylalanine or tryptophan. The D gene is left open where the match is weak. The size entry is marked missing in some rows and otherwise reads once, few, many or a size class.

j_call | clone_size | v_call | d_call | cdr3_nt | cdr3_aa
TRBJ1-5 | many | TRBV12-3/TRBV12-4 | - | TGTGCCAGCAGTGACGATTTGCGAAATCAGCCCCAGCATTTT | CASSDDLRNQPQHF
TRBJ2-5 | many | TRBV5-1 | TRBD2 | TGCGCCAGCAGCCCGAACTTGGGGCGGGGGGGCGAAGAGACCCAGTACTTC | CASSPNLGRGGEETQYF
TRBJ1-2 | once | TRBV6-2/TRBV6-3 | - | TGTGCCAGCAACGATTTAGAAGGATCTGGCTACACCTTC | CASNDLEGSGYTF
TRBJ2-3 | many | TRBV4-2 | TRBD2 | TGTGCCAGCAGCCCCGAAGGACTAGCGGGGGTGGATACGCAGTATTTT | CASSPEGLAGVDTQYF
TRBJ2-7 | - | TRBV7-9 | - | TGTGCCAGCAGTTTAATCGACCGGGCGGGCGACCCGTACTTC | CASSLIDRAGDPYF
TRBJ1-5 | few | TRBV15 | TRBD1 | TGTGCCACCAGCAGTGACGCAGGGGGAAGGCAGCCCCAGCATTTT | CATSSDAGGRQPQHF
TRBJ2-2 | - | TRBV5-1 | - | TGTGCCAGCAAACTAGGGGCAGGGTCGACCGGGGAGCTGTTTTTT | CASKLGAGSTGELFF
TRBJ1-6 | - | TRBV7-2 | - | TGTGCCAGCAGGGTACAGGGAGGGAATAGCTACACCTTCCACTTT | CASRVQGGNSYTFHF
TRBJ1-2 | many | TRBV7-2 | TRBD1 | TGTGCCAGCAGTCTCCAAGGGGGCGGGGGCTACACCTTC | CASSLQGGGGYTF
TRBJ2-7 | - | TRBV19 | - | TGTGCCAGTAGGGTACAGACCCTTGACGTGGACTACTTC | CASRVQTLDVDYF
TRBJ2-7 | - | TRBV24-1 | TRBD1 | TGTGCCACCAGTGATTTGTCGGCAGGGGGCTTCTACGAGCAGTACTTC | CATSDLSAGGFYEQYF
TRBJ2-7 | many | TRBV6-4 | TRBD2 | TGTGCCAGCAGTGACTGGGGAGCGGGGGGACTCCCCTACGAGCAGTACTTC | CASSDWGAGGLPYEQYF
TRBJ1-4 | - | TRBV20-1 | - | TGCAGTGCTAGTTACAGGGATGAAAATATGTTTTTT | CSASYRDENMFF
TRBJ1-4 | many | TRBV18 | TRBD1 | TGTGCCAGCTCACCGGACAGGGACGAAAAACTGTTTTTT | CASSPDRDEKLFF
TRBJ1-4 | - | TRBV12-3/TRBV12-4 | - | TGTGCCAGCAGTCCTCTGGGTGAAAAACCGTCTTTT | CASSPLGEKPSF
TRBJ2-7 | - | TRBV20-1 | TRBD1 | TGCAGTGCTAATCAGGGGGCTTACGAGCAGTACTTC | CSANQGAYEQYF
TRBJ2-7 | once | TRBV9 | - | TGTGCCAGCAACCGGACGGAAACCTACGAGGAGTACTTC | CASNRTETYEEYF
TRBJ1-4 | few | TRBV6-2/TRBV6-3 | - | TGTGCCAGCAGTTACACCCCGGGCATGGCTGAAAAACTGTTTTTT | CASSYTPGMAEKLFF
TRBJ1-1 | - | TRBV20-1 | TRBD1 | TGCAGTGCCCCTTTGATCGGGGACAGGGAAGCTTTCTTT | CSAPLIGDREAFF
TRBJ2-5 | - | TRBV7-2 | - | TGTGCCAGCAGCCTACTGCCCGGGACGATACAAGAGACCCAGTACTTC | CASSLLPGTIQETQYF
TRBJ1-5 | - | TRBV15 | - | TGTGCCACCAGCGGGGGGGGCAGGGCGGATCCTGAAGCGCATTTT | CATSGGGRADPEAHF
TRBJ2-2 | many | TRBV6-2/TRBV6-3 | TRBD1 | TGTGCCAGCAGTTACTCGAGGGGACAGGGTGCTCTGTTTTTT | CASSYSRGQGALFF
TRBJ1-5 | - | TRBV19 | - | TGTGCCAGTAGTCCATGGGCCACAGGTCAGCCCCAGCATTTT | CASSPWATGQPQHF
TRBJ2-7 | - | TRBV7-4 | TRBD1 | TGTGCCAGCAGCACAACCGGACAGGGGAAGTCCTTT | CASSTTGQGKSF
TRBJ2-1 | many | TRBV20-1 | - | TGCAGTGCGGATAGACAGGATGACTCCTACAATGAGCAGTTCTTC | CSADRQDDSYNEQFF
TRBJ2-2 | - | TRBV9 | - | - | CASTLYEQYFVLF
TRBJ2-5 | many | TRBV20-1 | - | TGCAGTGCTCGCGACAGTAATAGACCGGAGACCCAGTACTTC | CSARDSNRPETQYF
TRBJ1-5 | - | TRBV19 | TRBD1 | TGTGCCAGTAGTGGACAGGGACAGGGCAATCAGCCCCAGCATTTT | CASSGQGQGNQPQHF
TRBJ2-1 | - | TRBV7-4 | TRBD2 | TGTGCCAGCAGCCTGGGGACTAGCGGGAAACGGGGGCAGTTCTTC | CASSLGTSGKRGQFF
TRBJ2-3 | many | TRBV2 | TRBD2 | TGTGCCAGCTCCGCGGGGTCGACTAGCGGTGGCACAGATACGCAGTATTTT | CASSAGSTSGGTDTQYF
TRBJ1-2 | - | TRBV7-2 | - | TGTGCCAGCAGCGTAGAGGGTTGGGATCCACCCCGCCACACCTTC | CASSVEGWDPPRHTF